This entry lists 8 T cell receptor beta chains sequenced from one sample in a study of T cell clonality in common variable immunodeficiency. The table came from immunoSEQ multiplex PCR; TCRdb's copy has only in-frame clones and leaves some out. The data show about 34,000 clones, with none appearing a single time. Study-level results: Reportedly, TCR beta sequences from common variable immunodeficiency showed fewer deletions and N-nucleotide insertions.

For these TCRs, the target antigens are not known. Sequences were obtained from peripheral blood mononuclear cells. The receptors shown here come from a human donor with common variable immunodeficiency.

There are a few counts of this clone. The CDR3 end falls 3 residues outside the read, so it is completed with the germline J gene. J is TRBJ2-1 and V is TRBV30, with TRBD2 matching 11 bases. In germline, CDR1 is GTSNPN, CDR2 SVGIG (reference sequence). This CDR3 has 16 amino acids. The V gene end was trimmed by 0 bases and the J gene end by 7 bases; junction bases not matched to a gene: 8. Incomplete CDR3 DNA: TGTGCCTGGAGTGTACAGGCTAGCGGGAGGAGGAATGAG. Amino acid sequence: CAWSVQASGRRNE. The entire CDR3 protein reads CAWSVQASGRRNEQFF.

There are many counts of this clone. The read ends 3 residues early relative to the CDR3; the germline J gene fills the gap. This rearrangement joins TRBV5-1 to TRBJ1-4; tentatively, D is TRBD1 (5 bases). The CDR3 contains 14 residues. Germline assignment: CDR1 SGHRS and CDR2 YFSETQ. The ends were cut back, 1 base at V and 4 bases at J, with 8 bases in the middle. CDR3 bases read: TGCGCCAGCAGCTTGCAGGGACTTAATGAAAAA. Amino acid sequence: CASSLQGLNEK. The full CDR3 is CASSLQGLNEKLFF.

This clone came up a few times. Being one base from a much bigger clone, this may be a read error. The DNA ends 3 residues before the CDR3 does, and the rest of the CDR3 is filled in from the germline J gene. The chain joins TRBV7-9 to TRBJ2-7; D possibly corresponds to TRBD1 (6 bases). Germline values: CDR1 SEHNR, CDR2 FQNEAQ (reference sequence). The CDR3 is 13 residues long. CDR3 DNA, as far as it was read: TGTTCCAGCAGCTTTTCACAGGGCCCCGAG. Its protein is CSSSFSQGPE. The whole CDR3 sequence reads CSSSFSQGPEQYF.

This clone was detected many times. The CDR3 end falls 3 residues outside the read, so it is completed with the germline J gene. This chain joins TRBV6-1 and TRBJ2-3; 9 bases agree with TRBD2. Germline V gene sequence: CDR1 MNHNS, CDR2 SASEGT. Trimming at V came to 1 base and at J to 4 bases, leaving 0 bases not matched to a gene. CDR3 length: 14 residues. The part of the CDR3 DNA that was read is TGTGCCAGCAGTGAAGGACTAGCGGCAGATACG. It yields the protein CASSEGLAADT. From start to end, the CDR3 is CASSEGLAADTQYF.

This clone was detected a few times. The part of the CDR3 DNA that was read is TGTGCCAGCTCCCGAGGACAGGGGGGCACAGATACG. As protein: CASSRGQGGTDT. In full, the CDR3 is CASSRGQGGTDTQYF. The chain is built from TRBV18 and TRBJ2-3; TRBD1 agrees at 10 bases. The DNA ends 3 residues before the CDR3 does, and the rest of the CDR3 is filled in from the germline J gene. The CDR3 is 15 residues long. Germline loops: CDR1 KGHSH, CDR2 LQKENI. V lost 6 bases, J lost 1 base, and 4 bases stayed unmatched.

This clone was seen many times. The CDR3 end is not reached by the read, which stops 3 residues before it; the germline J gene fills it in. This chain joins TRBV6-1 and TRBJ2-7, with 7 bases lining up with TRBD1. This CDR3 spans 15 amino acids. Germline V gene lookup returns CDR1 MNHNS and CDR2 SASEGT. J gave up 0 bases and V 1 base, and 3 bases lay outside the gene matches. CDR3 sequence reads: CASSEVGTVSYEQYF. The CDR3 bases that were read are TGTGCCAGCAGTGAAGTTGGGACAGTCTCCTACGAG.

To note about this clone: Read coverage stops 3 residues before the CDR3 terminus; the germline J gene supplies the remainder. The chain couples TRBV7-9 to TRBJ2-1; tentative D call: TRBD2 (6 bases). CDR1 is SEHNR, CDR2 FQNEAQ, per germline (reference sequence). CDR3 size: 15 residues. V was cut by 5 bases and J by 7 bases, with 18 bases left in between. The CDR3 spells CASSLGNGLANEQFF. CDR3 bases read: TGTGCCAGCAGCCTCGGGAATGGGCTAGCGAATGAG.

The table lists this clone with many counts. The CDR3 end falls 3 residues outside the read, so it is completed with the germline J gene. This chain links TRBV7-9 with TRBJ2-7; 10 bases align to TRBD1. The CDR3 covers 15 residues. The germline V gene has CDR1 SEHNR and CDR2 FQNEAQ (reference sequence). V was pared by 5 bases and J by 4 bases, with 8 bases of the junction left unmatched. The sequenced CDR3 bases are TGTGCCAGCAGCAACAAGGACAGGGGGAAGTACGAG. Protein: CASSNKDRGKYE. The complete CDR3 protein is CASSNKDRGKYEQYF. The whole variable domain, filled in from reference TRBV7-9 and TRBJ2-7, reads DTGVSQNPRHKITKRGQNVTFRCDPISEHNRLYWYRQTLGQGPEFLTYFQNEAQLEKSRLLSDRFSAERPKGSFSTLEIQRTEQGDSAMYLCASSNKDRGKYEQYFGPGTRLTVT.